A single T cell receptor beta chain is shown here with its context. Its antigen is unidentified. This entry is derived from a study of PD-L1 blockade in urothelial cancer. Turning to the study itself: A median around 140,000 T cells were found in blood samples.

Using immunoSEQ multiplex PCR, the repertoire was profiled, and TCRdb retains in-frame clones only, with some absent. The data show about 63,000 clones, with about four fifths seen just once and 5% to 7% held by the top ten. Study-level points and caveats: Better survival was predicted when blood TCR clonality before treatment fell below the median.

This CDR3 is built from 16 residues. Trimming shortened V by 6 bases and J by 2 bases, and 15 bases separated the two germline ends. Germline V gene data show CDR1 as SGHDT and CDR2 as YYEEEE. Time point in this sample: pretreatment peripheral blood. Between 1 and 8 samples per patient were obtained, pretreatment and on-treatment. The rearrangement uses TRBV5-6 and TRBJ1-6; maybe TRBD1 (5 bases). Material: PBMCs, obtained around atezolizumab (anti-PD-L1) treatment. The clonotype comes from a man in his 70s with urothelial cancer. The chain's CDR3 is CASTWGGMAYNSPLHF. DNA of the CDR3: TGTGCCAGCACCTGGGGGGGAATGGCCTATAATTCACCCCTCCACTTT.